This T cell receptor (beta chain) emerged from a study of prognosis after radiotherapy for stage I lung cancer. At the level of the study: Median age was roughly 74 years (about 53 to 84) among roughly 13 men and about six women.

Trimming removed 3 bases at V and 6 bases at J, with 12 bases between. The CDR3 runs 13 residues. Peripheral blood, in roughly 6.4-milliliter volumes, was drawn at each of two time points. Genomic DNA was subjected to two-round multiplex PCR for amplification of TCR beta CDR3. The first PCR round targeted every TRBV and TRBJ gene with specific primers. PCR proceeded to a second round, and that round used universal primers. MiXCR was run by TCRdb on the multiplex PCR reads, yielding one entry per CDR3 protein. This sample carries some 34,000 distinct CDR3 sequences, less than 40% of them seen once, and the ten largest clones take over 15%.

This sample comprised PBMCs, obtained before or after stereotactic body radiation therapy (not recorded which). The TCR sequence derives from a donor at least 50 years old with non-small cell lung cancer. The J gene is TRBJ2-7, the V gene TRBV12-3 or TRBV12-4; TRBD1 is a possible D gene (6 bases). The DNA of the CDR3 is TGTGCCAGCAGTTTGTTAGGGGGTTGCGAGCAGTACTTC. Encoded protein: CASSLLGGCEQYF.